A single count supports the clone carrying this T cell receptor (beta chain). This sample stems from a study of blood T cell repertoires in COVID-19. Cohorts were determined from participant-reported clinical history. This table comes from immunoSEQ multiplex PCR, and its TCRdb copy is limited to in-frame clones, with some not included. The sample lists more than 300,000 clones, roughly 87% occurring once. The CDR3 has 15 residues. Germline V gene sequence: CDR1 MGHDK, CDR2 SYGVNS. The ends lost 4 bases at V and 6 bases at J; junction bases unmatched: 7. The clonotype comes from a woman aged 25 to 39 who had recovered from COVID-19. Sequenced input: PBMCs or T cells enriched from blood (not recorded which). The chain couples TRBV25-1 to TRBJ2-3; the match to TRBD1 covers 10 bases. CDR3 nucleotide sequence: TGTGCCAGCAGTGGGGACAGGGGAAGAATGGATACGCAGTATTTT. Translation gives CASSGDRGRMDTQYF.